The clone carrying this TCR beta chain was counted many times. What it binds is not known. The sample is drawn from a study of T cell repertoires in cytomegalovirus infection. Study-wide background: Well-studied HLA-B-restricted epitopes and recently identified HLA-C-restricted epitopes of CMV were both used in the study. Carrying CMV and the relevant HLA type showed in public TCR beta signatures. Overall study findings and caveats: Based on cumulative public TCR beta family frequency, carriers of CMV plus the relevant HLA were identified. In two of eight donors, the top clonotype was HLA-C-restricted CMV-specific.

TCRdb redid the calling of the reads with MiXCR, one entry per CDR3 protein. Of 370,000 or so distinct CDR3 sequences in the sample, roughly 34% were seen once. The sequencing here drew on cultured PBMCs, taken from culture after CMV antigen stimulation. The TCR was taken from a human donor in good health (CMV status not recorded). Some clones in this sample may be carry-over from other donors' samples.

The CDR3 DNA sequence: TGTGCCAGCAGCTTAAGGTCCCTAGCGAGCCCCCTGGTTTTGGATACGCAGTATTTT. This gives the protein CASSLRSLASPLVLDTQYF. The chain has TRBV7-2 and TRBJ2-3; D possibly corresponds to TRBD2 (6 bases). Germline CDR1 reads SGHTA; CDR2 reads FQGNSA. This CDR3 region has 19 residues. V lost 2 bases, J lost 6 bases, and 27 bases lay in between.